Listed below are T cell receptor beta chains from one sample, sequenced in a study of cytomegalovirus exposure and HLA in healthy donors. Profiled with immunoSEQ multiplex PCR; TCRdb holds only in-frame clones, not every one. The sample has 120,000 or so clones; more than 70% are singletons. Sequenced: PBMCs. All receptors come from a man aged 18 to 30 in good health and CMV-seronegative. CDR3s leave out the opening cysteine and the closing phenylalanine or tryptophan.

cdr3_aa	v_call
ASSGTDRVIYGYT	TRBV2
AISEGQGRGYT	TRBV10-3
ASSIKRGNTEAF	TRBV19
ASRLQGGIRNTEAF	TRBV27
ASSRGLPEAF	TRBV19
ASSWGGSQETQY	TRBV6-1
ASSLGGATEAF	TRBV7-9
ASSSHRDSRAPDTQY	TRBV27
ASRVGGVGTDTQY	TRBV2
ASRTQGQNYGYT	TRBV19
ASSTALAGDNEQF	TRBV19
ASSLGVGAYEQY	TRBV5-1
ASSVSGGIYGYT	TRBV9
ASSVVRGTEAF	TRBV9
ATSRDRASSYEQY	TRBV15
AWSVRTVSGNTIY	TRBV30
ASSPPGQGYGYT	TRBV6-5
ASSQSGTETQY	TRBV6-5
ASSHQVTYEQY	TRBV14
ATSRFGRGTTENEQF	TRBV15
ASSSWTGQETQY	TRBV5-1
SATQNTEAF	TRBV20-1
ASTDRAYEQY	TRBV6-1
ASSEVLRQGMNGYT	TRBV2
ASSYGGREAF	TRBV6-5
ASSSQGGSYYGYT	TRBV6-5
ASSRDTNYGYT	TRBV5-1
ASKGGGLQETQY	TRBV6-5
AWSFEQGYQPQH	TRBV30
AWSRLQGYSQPQH	TRBV30
ASTKGGFANTEAF	TRBV6-1
ASSPLDRGTAEQY	TRBV19
ASSEERGTANSGANVLT	TRBV2
ASSELVEREGRDTQY	TRBV25-1
ATSRDLGQSHSPLH	TRBV15
AWSGLRVSGNTIY	TRBV30
ASSHPPTGGFEQY	TRBV4-1
ASSPRLSNQPQH	TRBV19
ASSQVNRGHEQF	TRBV14
AWEEGGETQY	TRBV30
AWSPPSGGARNEQF	TRBV30
ASSQRDTQY	TRBV4-2
ASSLQGISYGYT	TRBV28
ASSLDSLGANVLT	TRBV7-2